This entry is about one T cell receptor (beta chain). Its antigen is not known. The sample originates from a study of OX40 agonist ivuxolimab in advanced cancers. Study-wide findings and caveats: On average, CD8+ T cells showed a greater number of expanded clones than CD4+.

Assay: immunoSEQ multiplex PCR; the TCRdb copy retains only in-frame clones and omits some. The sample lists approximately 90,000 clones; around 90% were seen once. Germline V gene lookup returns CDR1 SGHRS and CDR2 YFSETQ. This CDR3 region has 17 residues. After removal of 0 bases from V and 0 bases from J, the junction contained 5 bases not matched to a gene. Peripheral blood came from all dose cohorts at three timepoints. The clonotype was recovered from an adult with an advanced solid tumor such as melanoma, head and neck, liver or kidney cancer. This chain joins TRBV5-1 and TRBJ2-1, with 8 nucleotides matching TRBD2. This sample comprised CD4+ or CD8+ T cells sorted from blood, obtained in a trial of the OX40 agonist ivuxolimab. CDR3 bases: TGCGCCAGCAGCTTGGTCGAGCGGGGGCCCTCCTACAATGAGCAGTTCTTC. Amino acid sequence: CASSLVERGPSYNEQFF.